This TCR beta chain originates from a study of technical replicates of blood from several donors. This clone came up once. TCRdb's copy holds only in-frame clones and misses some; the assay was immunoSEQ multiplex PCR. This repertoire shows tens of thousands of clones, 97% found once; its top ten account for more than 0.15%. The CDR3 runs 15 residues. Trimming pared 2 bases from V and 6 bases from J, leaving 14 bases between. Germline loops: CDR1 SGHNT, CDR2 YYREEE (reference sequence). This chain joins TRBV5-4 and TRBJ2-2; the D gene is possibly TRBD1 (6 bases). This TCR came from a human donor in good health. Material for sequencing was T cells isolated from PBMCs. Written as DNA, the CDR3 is TGTGCCAGCAGCTTCAGGGACAAATACGCCGGGGAGCTGTTTTTT. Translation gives CASSFRDKYAGELFF. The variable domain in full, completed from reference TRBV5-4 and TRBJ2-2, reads ETGVTQSPTHLIKTRGQQVTLRCSSQSGHNTVSWYQQALGQGPQFIFQYYREEENGRGNFPPRFSGLQFPNYSSELNVNALELDDSALYLCASSFRDKYAGELFFGEGSRLTVL.